This T cell receptor (beta chain) was profiled in a study of blood T cell repertoires in COVID-19. Background on the study: Acute and convalescent COVID-19 specimens originated in the United States, Italy and Spain. T cells, B-cell-depleted T cells, or PBMCs supplied cDNA or gDNA.

The germline V gene has CDR1 MDHEN and CDR2 SYDVKM. V was shortened by 6 bases and J by 5 bases, with 20 bases between the two germline ends. The CDR3 is made up of 16 amino acids. Per the original data handling: Amplified reference gene primers provided the basis for estimating nucleated cell counts. The data were produced by immunoSEQ multiplex PCR, yet TCRdb's version contains in-frame clones alone and is incomplete. The V and J calls and clone size are taken from that table; D and trimming were inferred from the DNA. The top ten clones hold 4.5% to 6% of a sample with about 190,000 clones, 70% to 90% of them seen once.

This receptor was taken from a woman in her seventies with active or convalescent COVID-19. This sequence joins TRBV28 and TRBJ2-1, with no clear D. The sample consisted of peripheral blood. The CDR3 DNA reads as TGTGCCAGCAGCTTACCCTCGGTCGATTTCAACAATGAGCAGTTCTTC. Amino acid sequence: CASSLPSVDFNNEQFF.